This record looks at one TCR beta chain sequence and its context. Antigen unknown. There are 15 residues in the CDR3. V lost 2 bases, J lost 0 bases, and 7 bases lay in between. Per the germline V gene, CDR1 is ENHRY and CDR2 is SYGVKD. This sample is drawn from a study of CD8+ T cells in alopecia areata. Study-level information: Treated patients were given 5 to 10 mg oral tofacitinib twice daily. The drug, tofacitinib, lasted 6 to 18 months, followed by 6 months off drug.

Alopecia areata patients provided lesional scalp punch biopsies and peripheral blood. Investigators isolated RNA and reverse transcribed it into cDNA to act as the sequencing template. Only in-frame clones appear in the TCRdb table, and some are missing; sequencing was by immunoSEQ multiplex PCR. There are some 170,000 clones in the sample; approximately 65% occur only once, and approximately 10% lies in the top ten. Broader study findings: Lesional scalp, especially alopecia totalis/universalis, showed higher clonality than normal scalp.

The specimen comprised CD8+ T cells sorted from blood, sampled at week 0. The receptor comes from a human donor with alopecia areata. The rearrangement joins TRBV10-3 to TRBJ2-2, with D perhaps being TRBD1 or TRBD2 (5 bases each). CDR3 loop: CAISEEGTNTGELFF. The CDR3 DNA follows: TGTGCCATCAGTGAGGAGGGGACGAACACCGGGGAGCTGTTTTTT.